A selection of T cell receptor beta chains follows, all from one sample in a study of blood T cell repertoires in COVID-19. Assay: immunoSEQ multiplex PCR; the TCRdb copy retains only in-frame clones and omits some. The data hold roughly 38,000 clones, with approximately 78% observed a single time. Sequencing was carried out using peripheral blood. These receptors came from a man aged 55 to 70 in a cohort sampled during active COVID-19. The CDR3 runs from the conserved cysteine through the conserved F or W. A D gene is named only where the DNA matches it firmly. Clone size is not always given. Where it is, it says once, few, many or a class for expanded clones.

TRBJ2-7	NA	TRBV12-3/TRBV12-4	NA	TGTGCCAGCAGTGCAGGGTCGCAGGAGTACTTC	CASSAGSQEYF
TRBJ1-5	NA	TRBV30	TRBD1	TGTGCCTGGAAGGGGGACAGAGGTTCGGGGCCCCAGCATTTT	CAWKGDRGSGPQHF
TRBJ1-1	few	TRBV30	TRBD1	TGTGCCTGGAGTTTTGACAGGGGCACTGAAGCTTTCTTT	CAWSFDRGTEAFF
TRBJ2-5	NA	TRBV2	NA	TGTGCCAGCAGGGGCTTAGAGACCCAGTACTTC	CASRGLETQYF
TRBJ1-2	NA	TRBV24-1	NA	TGTGCCACCAGTGATCCCACTCTAGACGGAGACTATGGCTACACCTTC	CATSDPTLDGDYGYTF
TRBJ1-1	once	TRBV28	NA	TGTGCCAGCAGTTTATCGGCAATCGGGGGGCCGTTGGAAGCTTTCTTT	CASSLSAIGGPLEAFF
TRBJ1-5	NA	TRBV27	NA	TGTGCCAGCAGTCCCACGCACGGTCGACCCCAGCATTTT	CASSPTHGRPQHF
TRBJ1-6	NA	TRBV10-3	NA	TGTGCCATCAGTGCTGCGGGACCAAATAATTCACCCCTCCACTTT	CAISAAGPNNSPLHF
TRBJ2-3	NA	TRBV5-1	TRBD2	TGCGCCAGCAGCTTAGCGGGGGGAAGCACAGATACGCAGTATTTT	CASSLAGGSTDTQYF
TRBJ2-7	NA	TRBV3-1/TRBV3-2	TRBD1	TGTGCCAGCAGCCCCGGGACAGGGGGAGCCTACGAGCAGTACTTC	CASSPGTGGAYEQYF
TRBJ2-7	NA	TRBV11-2	NA	TGTGCCAGCAGCTTAGCTGGAGGGATATACGAGCAGTACTTC	CASSLAGGIYEQYF
TRBJ2-3	once	TRBV9	NA	TGTGCCAGCAGCGTAAGCCAGGCTCAGACAGATACGCAGTATTTT	CASSVSQAQTDTQYF
TRBJ2-7	NA	TRBV28	TRBD1	TGTGCCAGCAGTTTACCTGGACAGGACTACGAGCAGTACTTC	CASSLPGQDYEQYF
TRBJ1-4	NA	TRBV7-9	NA	TGTGCCAGCAGCTTAGTCGGGGACACTGAAAAACTGTTTTTT	CASSLVGDTEKLFF
TRBJ1-5	few	TRBV19	NA	TGTGCCAGCCGAACAGGGTTTAGCAATCAGCCCCAGCATTTT	CASRTGFSNQPQHF
TRBJ2-2	NA	TRBV19	NA	TGTGCCAGTAGTATCCCAATTGGAGGGGATGAGGGTGCGAACACCGGGGAGCTGTTTTTT	CASSIPIGGDEGANTGELFF
TRBJ2-7	NA	TRBV11-3	TRBD2	TGTGCCAGCAGCTTCTCGGGGGGATCTAGGCAGTACTTC	CASSFSGGSRQYF
TRBJ1-2	NA	TRBV6-2/TRBV6-3	NA	TGTGCCAGCAGTTATCAGGGTATTGACTATGGCTACACCTTC	CASSYQGIDYGYTF